This T cell receptor beta chain is from a study of cytomegalovirus exposure and HLA in healthy donors. Overall study: Later analysis reported that the approximately 120 validation repertoires shared the platform of the roughly 710 first-cohort repertoires. General study findings and limits: Through in vitro validation, a few CMV-associated chains were shown to be specific for CMV antigens. Most TCRs appeared rarely, but some public TCRs recurred in many donors. The authors listed 180 or so TCR beta chains as cytomegalovirus-associated.

This table comes from immunoSEQ multiplex PCR, and its TCRdb copy is limited to in-frame clones, with some not included. This table has fewer than 200,000 clones, around 87% appearing once. V lost 2 bases to trimming and J lost 7 bases; unmatched junction nucleotides: 4. Germline V gene sequence: CDR1 MNHEY, CDR2 SVGAGI. The CDR3 length is 13 residues. This clone was detected only once. Antigen: not known. The TCR originated in a woman in her 30s in good health and CMV-seronegative. The sequenced sample consisted of PBMCs. The chain uses TRBV6-5 and TRBJ1-1; TRBD1 matches 7 bases. The CDR3 spells CASSYPGTVEAFF. CDR3 nucleotide sequence: TGTGCCAGCAGTTACCCTGGGACAGTTGAAGCTTTCTTT.